These 15 T cell receptor beta chains share one sample of origin, sequenced in a study of blood T cells in healthy people across ages. A second PCR, run for about 7 to 11 cycles, used a sample-barcoded 5' primer plus a J-beta primer mix. In TCRdb, the 5' RACE reads were re-called with MiXCR into one record per CDR3 protein. This table has about 1.7 million distinct CDR3 sequences, 28% appearing once. Sequenced sample: blood. The source is a woman between 25 and 40 years old in good health.

This clonotype showed up many times. The chain links TRBV12-3 or TRBV12-4 to TRBJ2-1, with TRBD2 matching over 9 bases. CDR3 length: 15 residues. V trimming: 9 bases; J trimming: 4 bases; junction bases outside the gene matches: 10. The CDR3 coding sequence is TGTGCCAGTCGTTGGAGTCTAGCGGGATACAATGAGCAGTTCTTC. Translation gives CASRWSLAGYNEQFF.

This clonotype turned up a few times. A read error may be the cause here, since a much bigger clone is one base away. The genes are TRBV24-1 and TRBJ2-5; no definite D call. CDR3 length: 11 residues. CDR1 and CDR2 from the germline V gene are KGHDR and SFDVKD. V was clipped by 9 bases and J by 7 bases, with 11 bases between them. The CDR3 region has the DNA TGTGCCACCTCCACATGGGGGACCCAGTACTTC. Amino acids: CATSTWGTQYF.

This clonotype was counted only a few times. The J gene is TRBJ2-5, the V gene TRBV11-2, with TRBD2 identical over 12 bases. Trimming took 6 bases from V and 5 from J; bases not matched to a gene: 10. The CDR3 runs 16 residues. CDR1 is SGHAT, CDR2 FQNNGV, per germline. In DNA, the CDR3 is TGTGCCAGCAGTCCGACTAGCGGGAGAGAGGAGGAGACCCAGTACTTC. Translating gives CASSPTSGREEETQYF.

This clonotype was recorded at least ten times. This rearrangement joins TRBV7-2 to TRBJ2-5, with TRBD1 as a possible D gene (6 bases). Germline V gene sequence: CDR1 SGHTA, CDR2 FQGNSA. CDR3 length: 18 residues. Trimming stripped 4 bases from V and 2 bases from J, with 23 bases between. The CDR3: CASSSATGPGVRQETQYF. The CDR3 coding sequence is TGTGCCAGCAGCTCAGCCACAGGGCCGGGTGTTAGACAAGAGACCCAGTACTTC.

This clonotype was recorded a few times. One end of the junction varies from germline; a read error may be responsible. The chain combines TRBV6-5 with TRBJ2-3, with D possibly TRBD2 on 5 matching bases. CDR3 length: 13 residues. Germline CDR1 reads MNHEY; CDR2 reads SVGAGI. The CDR3 nucleotides read TGTGTCAGCAGTTGGGCTAGCCGAGATACGCAGTATTTT. Its translation is CVSSWASRDTQYF.

The genes are TRBV29-1 and TRBJ2-2, with D unresolved. The V and J ends lost 5 bases and 5 bases respectively, with 12 bases between them. The CDR3 is 13 residues long. Germline V gene data show CDR1 as SQVTM and CDR2 as ANQGSEA. The CDR3 DNA reads TGCAGCGTTTCCAAAGATAATACCGGGGAGCTGTTTTTT. This encodes CSVSKDNTGELFF.

This clonotype was seen more than once but under ten times. The chain couples TRBV14 to TRBJ2-4; D ambiguous. TRBJ2-7 matches the DNA end more closely, so the J call is doubtful. CDR1 is SGHDN, CDR2 FVKESK, per germline. This CDR3 has 14 amino acids. The CDR3 is CASSPLGEACEQYF. The CDR3 DNA reads as TGTGCCAGCAGCCCACTGGGTGAGGCCTGCGAGCAGTACTTC.

This clonotype came up many times. The chain is built from TRBV20-1 and TRBJ2-7; 7 bases line up with TRBD2. CDR1 and CDR2 from the germline V gene are DFQATT and SNEGSKA (reference sequence). The V and J ends lost 3 bases and 0 bases, in that order; junction bases with no gene match: 11. The CDR3 length is 16 residues. Here the CDR3 reads CSARYPQRGNSYEQYF. The CDR3 bases are TGCAGTGCTAGGTACCCCCAGCGGGGCAACTCCTACGAGCAGTACTTC.

The rearrangement links TRBV5-5 to TRBJ2-1, with TRBD1 identical over 8 bases. Germline-derived CDR1 and CDR2 are SGHKS and YYEKEE (reference sequence). The V and J ends lost 3 bases and 3 bases, in that order; junction bases with no gene match: 8. CDR3 length equals 16 residues. The CDR3 bases are TGTGCCAGCAGCTCAGACAGGGGTCGGAACTACAATGAGCAGTTCTTC. This sequence encodes CASSSDRGRNYNEQFF.

This clonotype turned up a few times. CDR3 region: CASRRTGGLYEQYF. CDR3 in DNA: TGTGCCAGCAGACGAACGGGAGGGCTTTACGAGCAGTACTTC. The chain carries TRBV3-1 and TRBJ2-5, with 8 bases fitting TRBD2. The DNA end is more similar to TRBJ2-7, so the J call may be wrong. The CDR3 spans 14 residues. Germline CDR1 reads LGHDT; CDR2 reads YNNKEL (reference sequence).

The sample holds a few counts of this clonotype. The chain couples TRBV9 to TRBJ2-7; perhaps TRBD2 as D (7 bases). The CDR3 has 15 residues. Between the trimmed V and J ends, which lost 0 bases and 4 bases, there was a span of 14 bases. Germline CDR1 SGDLS, CDR2 YYNGEE. The CDR3 loop is CASSVASRGPYEQYF. CDR3 DNA: TGTGCCAGCAGCGTAGCTTCGCGGGGGCCATACGAGCAGTACTTC.

The CDR3 is CASSDSAEGESEAFF. The CDR3 DNA follows: TGTGCCAGCAGTGACTCGGCGGAAGGGGAGAGTGAAGCTTTCTTT. V is TRBV25-1 and J is TRBJ1-1; D might be TRBD1 (5 bases). V shed 3 bases and J shed 7 bases, with 18 bases lying between them. This CDR3 is built from 15 residues. Looked up from germline, CDR1 is MGHDK and CDR2 is SYGVNS. Full variable domain (remainder filled in from reference TRBV25-1 and TRBJ1-1): EADIYQTPRYLVIGTGKKITLECSQTMGHDKMYWYQQDPGMELHLIHYSYGVNSTEKGDLSSESTVSRIRTEHFPLTLESARPSHTSQYLCASSDSAEGESEAFFGQGTRLTVV.

About this clonotype itself: The junction shows a germline mismatch at one end, possibly a read error. The chain is built from TRBV5-1 and TRBJ2-1; D ambiguous. Germline CDR1 SGHRS, CDR2 YFSETQ. The CDR3 has 14 residues. CDR3 nucleotides: TGCGCCAGCAGCACTATTAGCTCCTACAATGAGCAGGTCTTC. It is translated as CASSTISSYNEQVF.

This clonotype was seen only a few times. V gene TRBV4-2 combines with J gene TRBJ2-7, with TRBD2 matching over 8 bases. Trimming at V came to 0 bases and at J to 5 bases, leaving 12 bases not matched to a gene. Looked up from germline, CDR1 is LGHNA and CDR2 is YNFKEQ. CDR3 length: 17 amino acids. CDR3 DNA: TGTGCCAGCAGCCAAGAGGTCGCAAGCGGGGGATCCCACGAGCAGTACTTC. Its protein product is CASSQEVASGGSHEQYF.

This chain uses TRBV15 with TRBJ2-5; the match to TRBD2 covers 14 bases. Trimming removed 5 bases from V and 5 bases from J; junction bases left unmatched: 7. This CDR3 region has 16 residues. Germline V gene data show CDR1 as LNHNV and CDR2 as YYDKDF (reference sequence). Written as DNA, the CDR3 is TGTGCCACCAGCCATGGGACTAGCGGGAGAATGGAGACCCAGTACTTC. The encoded protein is CATSHGTSGRMETQYF.